These T cell receptor beta chains were read from a single sample in a study of T-cell reconstitution after alpha-beta-depleted transplantation in children. TCRdb analysed the PCR reads with MiXCR anew, one entry per CDR3 protein. Among roughly 240,000 distinct CDR3 sequences listed, around 8% were seen once. The sample in question was PBMCs, mostly from graft donor cells, obtained 180 days after TCRalphabeta/CD19-depleted stem cell transplant. The receptor set was obtained from a male patient younger than 18 who had a stem cell transplant for acute lymphoblastic leukemia, so the T cells may come from the graft donor. Each CDR3 is given with its conserved first and last residue. D genes are given only for firm matches. Size values are once, few and many counts, or a class for expanded clones, and some rows have none.

CDR3 | DNA | J | D | size | V
CASSQDILPGETQYF | TGTGCCAGCAGCCAAGATATCCTCCCTGGAGAGACCCAGTACTTC | TRBJ2-5 | . | many | TRBV14
CASSLVLGGTNEQFF | TGTGCCAGCAGCTTAGTATTGGGGGGGACCAATGAGCAGTTCTTC | TRBJ2-1 | TRBD2 | few | TRBV7-9
CASTTPGRQAFF | TGTGCCAGTACCACACCGGGAAGACAAGCTTTCTTT | TRBJ1-1 | . | . | TRBV19
CASSLVPGTGRESMFF | TGCGCCAGCAGCTTGGTCCCCGGGACAGGGAGAGAGTCGATGTTCTTC | TRBJ2-1 | TRBD1 | many | TRBV5-1
CASSSSGENIQYF | TGTGCCAGCAGCTCCTCCGGTGAAAACATTCAGTACTTC | TRBJ2-4 | . | many | TRBV11-2
CASTSTGASSKYEQYF | TGTGCCAGCACCTCGACAGGGGCGAGTTCCAAATACGAGCAGTACTTC | TRBJ2-7 | TRBD1 | many | TRBV6-5
CASSPLQSQAAPETQYF | TGTGCCAGCTCACCATTACAGAGTCAAGCCGCCCCAGAGACCCAGTACTTC | TRBJ2-5 | . | many | TRBV18
CASSYSRGNTEAFF | TGTGCCAGCAGTTACTCGCGGGGGAACACTGAAGCTTTCTTT | TRBJ1-1 | . | many | TRBV6-5
CSASKLSGNSYNEQFF | TGCAGTGCTAGCAAACTTAGCGGCAACTCCTACAATGAGCAGTTCTTC | TRBJ2-1 | . | many | TRBV20-1
CASSVGQKHYGYTF | TGTGCCAGTAGCGTGGGACAGAAACACTATGGCTACACCTTC | TRBJ1-2 | TRBD1 | many | TRBV19
CSAISGSTNYGYTF | TGCAGTGCTATCTCTGGCAGTACCAACTATGGCTACACCTTC | TRBJ1-2 | . | many | TRBV20-1
CSARRGNSYEQYF | TGCAGCGCCCGGCGGGGCAACTCCTACGAGCAGTACTTC | TRBJ2-7 | . | many | TRBV29-1
CASLPGLYVNIQYF | TGTGCCAGCCTCCCGGGACTCTACGTGAACATTCAGTACTTC | TRBJ2-4 | . | many | TRBV21-1
CSPRGSGYEQYF | TGCAGTCCTCGGGGTAGCGGCTACGAGCAGTACTTC | TRBJ2-7 | . | many | TRBV20-1
CAIHSSEQYF | TGTGCCATCCATTCGTCCGAGCAGTACTTC | TRBJ2-7 | . | many | TRBV24-1
CSAQEGGTDTQYF | TGCAGCGCCCAAGAGGGGGGCACAGATACGCAGTATTTT | TRBJ2-3 | . | many | TRBV29-1
CASRPAAGSTGELFF | TGCGCCAGCCGACCTGCTGCGGGGTCGACCGGGGAGCTGTTTTTT | TRBJ2-2 | . | many | TRBV5-1
CASSLDGPGTYNEQFF | TGTGCCAGCAGCTTAGATGGTCCCGGAACCTACAATGAGCAGTTCTTC | TRBJ2-1 | . | . | TRBV11-3
CSARSGTGYQPQHF | TGCAGTGCTAGGTCCGGGACAGGGTATCAGCCCCAGCATTTT | TRBJ1-5 | TRBD1 | many | TRBV20-1
CASSLSTQETQYF | TGTGCCAGCAGTTTAAGTACCCAAGAGACCCAGTACTTC | TRBJ2-5 | . | . | TRBV28
CASTLLQGYEQYF | TGTGCCAGCACCCTATTACAGGGCTACGAGCAGTACTTC | TRBJ2-7 | . | many | TRBV12-3/TRBV12-4
CAKGDRDPYRGNTEAFF | TGTGCCAAGGGTGACAGGGACCCATATAGGGGGAACACTGAAGCTTTCTTT | TRBJ1-1 | TRBD1 | many | TRBV4-2
CSVLQGNEQFF | TGCAGCGTTTTGCAGGGCAATGAGCAGTTCTTC | TRBJ2-1 | . | many | TRBV29-1
CASSYSDRVGNTIYF | TGTGCCAGCAGTTACTCAGACAGGGTCGGAAACACCATATATTTT | TRBJ1-3 | TRBD1 | many | TRBV6-5
CASSLAGVQETQYF | TGTGCCAGCAGTTTAGCGGGAGTTCAAGAGACCCAGTACTTC | TRBJ2-5 | TRBD2 | many | TRBV5-1
CASSNDLDINEQFF | TGTGCCAGCAGCAACGACCTGGACATAAATGAGCAGTTCTTC | TRBJ2-1 | . | many | TRBV5-6
CASSLTGGSWDTQYF | TGTGCCAGCAGCCTTACAGGGGGCTCATGGGATACGCAGTATTTT | TRBJ2-3 | TRBD1 | many | TRBV12-3/TRBV12-4
CASSSAWGYTEAFF | TGTGCCAGCAGTTCCGCGTGGGGATACACTGAAGCTTTCTTT | TRBJ1-1 | . | . | TRBV12-3/TRBV12-4
CASSLGGTTGELFF | TGTGCCAGCAGCTTAGGGGGGACCACCGGGGAGCTGTTTTTT | TRBJ2-2 | . | . | TRBV5-6
CSATATLPDTQYF | TGCAGTGCTACGGCTACACTACCGGATACGCAGTATTTT | TRBJ2-3 | . | many | TRBV20-1
CASRPGLYTEAFF | TGTGCCAGTAGGCCGGGACTATACACTGAAGCTTTCTTT | TRBJ1-1 | . | . | TRBV19
CASSQGDRVNNSPLHF | TGTGCCAGCAGCCAAGGGGACAGGGTGAATAATTCACCCCTCCACTTT | TRBJ1-6 | TRBD1 | many | TRBV3-1
CSARRGGASGANVLTF | TGCAGTGCTAGAAGGGGGGGTGCCTCTGGGGCCAACGTCCTGACTTTC | TRBJ2-6 | . | many | TRBV20-1
CASSHQETQYF | TGTGCCAGCAGCCACCAAGAGACCCAGTACTTC | TRBJ2-5 | . | many | TRBV5-4
CASSLVRGQNEQFF | TGTGCCAGCAGCTTAGTTAGGGGGCAGAATGAGCAGTTCTTC | TRBJ2-1 | TRBD1 | many | TRBV11-2
CASLLAGGWDTQYF | TGTGCCAGCCTTCTAGCGGGAGGTTGGGATACGCAGTATTTT | TRBJ2-3 | TRBD2 | many | TRBV6-1
CASSQGRVFGNQPQHF | TGTGCCAGCTCACAGGGGAGGGTCTTTGGCAATCAGCCCCAGCATTTT | TRBJ1-5 | . | many | TRBV18
CASSLDTPAEQYF | TGCGCCAGCAGCTTGGACACCCCGGCCGAGCAGTACTTC | TRBJ2-7 | . | many | TRBV5-1
CASSPLPGGGDTQYF | TGTGCCAGCAGCCCCCTCCCGGGAGGGGGGGATACGCAGTATTTT | TRBJ2-3 | TRBD2 | many | TRBV4-2
CRARRADTGELFF | TGCAGGGCCCGGAGGGCCGACACCGGGGAGCTGTTTTTT | TRBJ2-2 | . | many | TRBV20-1
CASSPGQYSNQPQHF | TGTGCCAGCAGCCCCGGACAGTATAGCAATCAGCCCCAGCATTTT | TRBJ1-5 | . | many | TRBV7-8
CSVEAGLEKTDTQYF | TGCAGCGTTGAAGCGGGACTAGAGAAGACAGATACGCAGTATTTT | TRBJ2-3 | TRBD2 | many | TRBV29-1